Each of the 7 T cell receptor beta chains below was sequenced from the same sample in a study of blood T cell repertoires in COVID-19. The assay was immunoSEQ multiplex PCR, and TCRdb's table has in-frame clones only and misses some. The table shows 200,000 to 250,000 clones, with 88% occurring only once. The sequencing input was PBMCs or T cells enriched from blood (not recorded which). These receptors were obtained from a woman in her fifties or sixties with acute COVID-19.

The chain carries TRBV5-1 and TRBJ2-7; TRBD1 aligns across 12 bases. V trimming: 1 base; J trimming: 7 bases; junction bases outside the gene matches: 9. The CDR3 consists of 16 residues. Germline V gene sequence: CDR1 SGHRS, CDR2 YFSETQ. In DNA form, the CDR3 reads TGCGCCAGCAGCTTGAGGGGGACAGGGGGCTCTGGGGAGCAGTACTTC. This gives the protein CASSLRGTGGSGEQYF.

The chain uses TRBV6-5 and TRBJ2-7, with D possibly TRBD2 on 6 matching bases. V gave up 2 bases and J gave up 4 bases, with 9 bases separating them. This CDR3 region has 13 residues. Germline V gene data show CDR1 as MNHEY and CDR2 as SVGAGI. The CDR3 DNA sequence: TGTGCCAGCAGTTACCTCCGGGGGTACGAGCAGTACTTC. It is translated as CASSYLRGYEQYF.

The V and J genes are TRBV19 and TRBJ1-5; perhaps TRBD1 as D (6 bases). Germline V gene data show CDR1 as LNHDA and CDR2 as SQIVND (reference sequence). The CDR3 contains 15 residues. V was trimmed by 7 bases and J by 2 bases, leaving 15 bases between them. The CDR3 coding sequence is TGTGCCAGTACCAAACAGGGTAATGGCAATCAGCCCCAGCATTTT. Translated, it gives CASTKQGNGNQPQHF.

The V and J genes are TRBV15 and TRBJ2-1; 8 bases match TRBD2. Trimming at V came to 0 bases and at J to 4 bases, leaving 5 bases not matched to a gene. The length of the CDR3 is 16 residues. Germline V CDR1 and CDR2: LNHNV, YYDKDF (reference sequence). CDR3 DNA: TGTGCCACCAGCAGAGATTTGGGCGGGGGGTACAATGAGCAGTTCTTC. It translates to CATSRDLGGGYNEQFF.

The chain links TRBV28 to TRBJ2-7; possibly TRBD1 for D (5 bases). Germline V lookup: CDR1 MDHEN, CDR2 SYDVKM. This CDR3 comprises 13 residues. V was shortened by 6 bases and J by 2 bases, with 11 bases between the two germline ends. CDR3 amino acids: CASRQTDTYEQYF. For the CDR3, the DNA is TGTGCCAGCAGACAGACAGATACCTACGAGCAGTACTTC.

This clone was detected only a few times. The J gene is TRBJ1-1, the V gene TRBV12-3 or TRBV12-4; D gene unclear. V lost 2 bases to trimming and J lost 10 bases, with 5 bases between them. This CDR3 spans 10 amino acids. CDR3 nucleotides: TGTGCCAGCAGTTTATCGAGAGCTTTCTTT. This translates into CASSLSRAFF.

The CDR3 loop is CASLALAGGGSEQFF. Written as DNA, the CDR3 is TGCGCCAGCTTAGCACTAGCGGGAGGAGGCAGTGAGCAGTTCTTC. The chain couples TRBV5-1 to TRBJ2-1; 12 positions agree with TRBD2. This CDR3 comprises 15 residues. V was clipped by 7 bases and J by 9 bases; unmatched bases: 11. Germline V gene lookup returns CDR1 SGHRS and CDR2 YFSETQ.